This T cell receptor (beta chain) was sequenced for a study of CD8 T cells in ankylosing spondylitis. Study results and limitations: In ankylosing spondylitis blood, a motif of eight highly homologous TCR beta variants appeared characteristic.

There are a few counts of this clonotype. What it binds is unknown. The CDR3 loop spans 13 amino acids. With 6 bases removed from V and 4 bases from J, the gap between germline ends came to 11 bases. Germline-derived CDR1 and CDR2 are SNHLY and FYNNEI. TCRdb processed the 5' RACE reads anew with MiXCR; each CDR3 protein has one entry. The sample yields about 540,000 distinct CDR3 sequences, 10% to 15% seen once. This sequence joins TRBV2 and TRBJ2-3; D is undetermined. Sequencing was carried out using blood, either unsorted or a sorted T cell fraction (not recorded which). The receptor comes from a male donor with ankylosing spondylitis. Written as DNA, the CDR3 is TGTGCCAGCAGGCTTTCACGCCCAGATACGCAGTATTTT. This gives the protein CASRLSRPDTQYF.